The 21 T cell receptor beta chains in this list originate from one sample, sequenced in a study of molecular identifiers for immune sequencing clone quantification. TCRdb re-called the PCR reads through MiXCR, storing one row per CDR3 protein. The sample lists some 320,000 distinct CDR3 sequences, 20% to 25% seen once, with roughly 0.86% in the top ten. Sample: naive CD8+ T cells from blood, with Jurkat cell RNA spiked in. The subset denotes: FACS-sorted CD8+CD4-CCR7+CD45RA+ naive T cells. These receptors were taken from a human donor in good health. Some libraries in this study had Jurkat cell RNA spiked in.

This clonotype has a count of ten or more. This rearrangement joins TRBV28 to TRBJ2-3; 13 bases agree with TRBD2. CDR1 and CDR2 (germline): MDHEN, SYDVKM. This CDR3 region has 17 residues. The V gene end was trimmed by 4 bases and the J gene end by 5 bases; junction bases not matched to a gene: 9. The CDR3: CASSSRLAGGVGDTQYF. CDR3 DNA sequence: TGTGCCAGCAGTTCCCGACTAGCGGGAGGTGTAGGAGATACGCAGTATTTT.

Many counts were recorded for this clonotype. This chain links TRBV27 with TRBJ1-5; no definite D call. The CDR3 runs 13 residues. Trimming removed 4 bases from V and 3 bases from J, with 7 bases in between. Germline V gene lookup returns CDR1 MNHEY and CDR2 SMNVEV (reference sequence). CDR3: CASSSTANQPQHF. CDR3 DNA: TGTGCCAGCAGTTCAACCGCCAATCAGCCCCAGCATTTT.

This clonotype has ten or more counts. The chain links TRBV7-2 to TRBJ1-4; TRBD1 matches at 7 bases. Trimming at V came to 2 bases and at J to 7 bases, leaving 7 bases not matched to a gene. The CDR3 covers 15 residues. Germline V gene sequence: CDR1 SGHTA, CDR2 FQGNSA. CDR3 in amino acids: CASSLRQGYSEKLFF. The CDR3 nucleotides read TGTGCCAGCAGCTTACGACAGGGTTACAGTGAAAAACTGTTTTTT.

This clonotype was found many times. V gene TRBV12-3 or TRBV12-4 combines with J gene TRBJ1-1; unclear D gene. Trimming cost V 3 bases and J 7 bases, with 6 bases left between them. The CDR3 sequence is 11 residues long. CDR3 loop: CASSFSLEAFF. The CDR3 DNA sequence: TGTGCCAGCAGTTTCTCCCTTGAAGCTTTCTTT.

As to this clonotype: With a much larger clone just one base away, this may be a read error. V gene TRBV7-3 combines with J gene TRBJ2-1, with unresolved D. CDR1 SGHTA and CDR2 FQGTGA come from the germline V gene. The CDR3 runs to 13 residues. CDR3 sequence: CATSHDSYNEQFF. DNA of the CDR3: TGTGCCACCAGCCACGACTCCTACAATGAGCAGTTCTTC. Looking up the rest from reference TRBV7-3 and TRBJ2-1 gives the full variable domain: GAGVSQTPSNKVTEKGKYVELRCDPISGHTALYWYRQSLGQGPEFLIYFQGTGAADDSGLPNDRFFAVRPEGSVSTLKIQRTERGDSAVYLCATSHDSYNEQFFGPGTRLTVL.

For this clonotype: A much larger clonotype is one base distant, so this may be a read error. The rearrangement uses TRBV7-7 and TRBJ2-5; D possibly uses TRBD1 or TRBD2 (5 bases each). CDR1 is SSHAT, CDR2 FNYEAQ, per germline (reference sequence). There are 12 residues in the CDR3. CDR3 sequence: CANQGDGGTQYF. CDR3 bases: TGTGCTAACCAAGGGGACGGAGGGACCCAGTACTTC.

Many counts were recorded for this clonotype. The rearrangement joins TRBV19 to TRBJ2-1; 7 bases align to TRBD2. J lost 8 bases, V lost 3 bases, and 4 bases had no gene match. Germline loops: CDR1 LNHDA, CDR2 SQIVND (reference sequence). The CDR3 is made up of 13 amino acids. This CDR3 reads CASSIGGGYEQFF. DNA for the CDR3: TGTGCCAGTAGTATTGGGGGGGGGTATGAGCAGTTCTTC.

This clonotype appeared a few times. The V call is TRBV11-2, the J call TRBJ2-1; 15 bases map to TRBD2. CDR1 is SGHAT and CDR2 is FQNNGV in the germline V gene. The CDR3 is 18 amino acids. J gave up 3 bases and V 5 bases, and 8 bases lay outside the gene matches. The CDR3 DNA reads TGTGCCAGCAGCAGGGGACTAGCGGGAGGCCTTCTCTACAATGAGCAGTTCTTC. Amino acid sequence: CASSRGLAGGLLYNEQFF.

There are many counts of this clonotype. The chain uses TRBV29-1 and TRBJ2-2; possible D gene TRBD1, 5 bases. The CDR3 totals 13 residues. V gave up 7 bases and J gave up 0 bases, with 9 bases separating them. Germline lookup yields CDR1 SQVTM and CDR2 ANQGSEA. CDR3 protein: CSAPGPNTGELFF. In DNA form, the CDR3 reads TGCAGCGCCCCAGGGCCGAACACCGGGGAGCTGTTTTTT.

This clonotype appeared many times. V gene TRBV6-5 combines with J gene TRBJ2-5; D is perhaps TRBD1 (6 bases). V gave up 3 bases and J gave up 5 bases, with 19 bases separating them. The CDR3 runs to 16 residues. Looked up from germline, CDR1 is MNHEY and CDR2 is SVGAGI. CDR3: CASSYDDRTRLETQYF. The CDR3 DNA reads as TGTGCCAGCAGTTATGACGACAGGACGCGTCTTGAGACCCAGTACTTC.

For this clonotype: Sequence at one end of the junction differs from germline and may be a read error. The CDR3 is CASNLQRAPEPQYF. The CDR3 DNA reads as TGTGCCAGCAACCTACAGCGGGCTCCAGAGCCCCAGTACTTC. The V call is TRBV7-9, the J call TRBJ2-5; tentative D call: TRBD2 (6 bases). The CDR3 totals 14 residues. Germline assignment: CDR1 SEHNR and CDR2 FQNEAQ (reference sequence).

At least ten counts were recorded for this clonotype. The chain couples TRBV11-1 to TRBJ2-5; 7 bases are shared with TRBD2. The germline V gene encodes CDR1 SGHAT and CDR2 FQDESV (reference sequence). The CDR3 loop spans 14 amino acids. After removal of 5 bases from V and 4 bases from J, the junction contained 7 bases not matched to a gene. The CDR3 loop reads CASSLAVAGETQYF. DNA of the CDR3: TGTGCCAGCAGCCTGGCGGTAGCGGGAGAGACCCAGTACTTC.

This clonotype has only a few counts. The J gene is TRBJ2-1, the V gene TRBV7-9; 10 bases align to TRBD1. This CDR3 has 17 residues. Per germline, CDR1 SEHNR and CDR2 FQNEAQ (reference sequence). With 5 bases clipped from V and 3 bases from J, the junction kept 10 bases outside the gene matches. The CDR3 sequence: CASSPRQGARDYNEQFF. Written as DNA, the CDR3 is TGTGCCAGCAGCCCAAGACAGGGGGCGAGGGACTACAATGAGCAGTTCTTC.

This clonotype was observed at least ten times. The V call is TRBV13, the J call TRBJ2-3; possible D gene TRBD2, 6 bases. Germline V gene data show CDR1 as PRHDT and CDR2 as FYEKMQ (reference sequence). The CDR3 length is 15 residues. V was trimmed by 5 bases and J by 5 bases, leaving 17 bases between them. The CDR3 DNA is TGTGCCAGCAGCCCGGAGGGGCGGCAGCGAGATACGCAGTATTTT. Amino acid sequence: CASSPEGRQRDTQYF. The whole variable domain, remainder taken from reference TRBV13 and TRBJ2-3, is AAGVIQSPRHLIKEKRETATLKCYPIPRHDTVYWYQQGPGQDPQFLISFYEKMQSDKGSIPDRFSAQQFSDYHSELNMSSLELGDSALYFCASSPEGRQRDTQYFGPGTRLTVL.

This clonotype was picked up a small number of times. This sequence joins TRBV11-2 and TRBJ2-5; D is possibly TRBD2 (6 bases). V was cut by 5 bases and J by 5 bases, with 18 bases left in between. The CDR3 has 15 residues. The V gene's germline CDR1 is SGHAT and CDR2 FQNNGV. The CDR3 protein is CASSLTPLASETQYF. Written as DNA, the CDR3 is TGTGCCAGCAGCCTGACCCCGCTAGCGTCTGAGACCCAGTACTTC.

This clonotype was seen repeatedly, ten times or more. For the CDR3, the DNA is TGTGCCAGCAACCCTAGCGGGAGGGCATCCTACGAGCAGTACTTC. As protein: CASNPSGRASYEQYF. V usage is TRBV7-9 and J usage is TRBJ2-7, with 12 positions matching TRBD2. V trimming: 7 bases; J trimming: 1 base; junction bases outside the gene matches: 5. Per germline, CDR1 SEHNR and CDR2 FQNEAQ (reference sequence). CDR3 length: 15 amino acids.

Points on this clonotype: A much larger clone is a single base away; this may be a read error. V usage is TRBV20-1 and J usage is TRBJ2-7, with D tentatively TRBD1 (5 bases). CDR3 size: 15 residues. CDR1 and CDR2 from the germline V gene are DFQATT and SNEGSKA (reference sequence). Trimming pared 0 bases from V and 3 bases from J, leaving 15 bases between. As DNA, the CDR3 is TGCAGTGCTAGAGATCAGGAACAGGTCAACTACGAGCAGTACTTC. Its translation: CSARDQEQVNYEQYF.

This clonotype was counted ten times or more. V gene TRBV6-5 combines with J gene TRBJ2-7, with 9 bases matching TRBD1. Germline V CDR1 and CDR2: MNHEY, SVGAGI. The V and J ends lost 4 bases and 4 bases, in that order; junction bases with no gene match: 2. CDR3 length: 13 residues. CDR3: CASSSDRGYEQYF. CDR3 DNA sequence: TGTGCCAGCAGTTCGGACAGGGGTTACGAGCAGTACTTC.

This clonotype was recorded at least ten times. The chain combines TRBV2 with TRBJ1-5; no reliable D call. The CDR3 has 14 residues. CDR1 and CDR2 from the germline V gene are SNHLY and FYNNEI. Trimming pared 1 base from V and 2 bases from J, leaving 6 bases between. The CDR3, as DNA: TGTGCCAGCAGTGAAGTGGGTCGCAATCAGCCCCAGCATTTT. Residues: CASSEVGRNQPQHF.

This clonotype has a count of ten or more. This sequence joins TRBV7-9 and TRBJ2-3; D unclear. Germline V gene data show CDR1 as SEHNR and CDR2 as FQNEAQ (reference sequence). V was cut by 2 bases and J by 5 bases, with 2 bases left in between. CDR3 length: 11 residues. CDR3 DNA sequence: TGTGCCAGCAGCTTAAAAGATACGCAGTATTTT. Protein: CASSLKDTQYF.

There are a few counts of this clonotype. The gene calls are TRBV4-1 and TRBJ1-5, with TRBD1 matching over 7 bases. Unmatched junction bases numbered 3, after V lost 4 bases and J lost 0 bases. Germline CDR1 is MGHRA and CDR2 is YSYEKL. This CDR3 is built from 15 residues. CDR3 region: CASSPGQNSNQPQHF. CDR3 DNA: TGCGCCAGCAGCCCGGGACAGAATAGCAATCAGCCCCAGCATTTT.